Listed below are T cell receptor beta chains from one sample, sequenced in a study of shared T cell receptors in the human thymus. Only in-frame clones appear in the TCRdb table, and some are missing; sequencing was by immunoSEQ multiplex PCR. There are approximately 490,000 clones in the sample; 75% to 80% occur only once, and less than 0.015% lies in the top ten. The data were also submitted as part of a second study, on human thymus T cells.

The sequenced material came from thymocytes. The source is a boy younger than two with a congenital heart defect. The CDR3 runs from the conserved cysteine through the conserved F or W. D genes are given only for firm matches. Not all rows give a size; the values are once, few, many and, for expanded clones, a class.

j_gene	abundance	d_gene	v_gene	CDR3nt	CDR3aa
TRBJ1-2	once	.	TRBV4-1	TGCGCCAGCAGCCAAGATGGGGACTTCTATGGCTACACCTTC	CASSQDGDFYGYTF
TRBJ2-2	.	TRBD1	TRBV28	TGTGCCAGCGTTCTTTTCAGGGGGTACGGGGAGCTGTTTTTT	CASVLFRGYGELFF
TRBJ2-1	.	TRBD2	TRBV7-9	TGTGCCAGCAGCCCGAGGGCGCGGGAGGTCCATGAGCAGTTCTTC	CASSPRAREVHEQFF
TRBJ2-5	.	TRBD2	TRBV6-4	TGTGCCAGCAAAACCGGGACTAGCGGCCCAGGGACCCAGTACTTC	CASKTGTSGPGTQYF
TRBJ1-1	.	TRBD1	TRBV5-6	TGTGCCAGCAGCTTGGAGGGTGACAGGGACACTGAAGCTTTCTTT	CASSLEGDRDTEAFF
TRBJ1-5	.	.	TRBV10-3	TGTGCCATCAGTGATCGGGGGGTGCATAGCAATCAGCCCCAGCATTTT	CAISDRGVHSNQPQHF
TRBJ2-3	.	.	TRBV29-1	TGCAGCGCCCAGGGAAGGCCAGACACAGATACGCAGTATTTT	CSAQGRPDTDTQYF
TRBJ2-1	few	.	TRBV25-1	TGTGCCAGCAGTGGGCACTCCTACAATGAGCAGTTCTTC	CASSGHSYNEQFF
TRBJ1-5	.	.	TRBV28	TGTGCCAGCAGTTTATCCGACAGCTACAATCAGCCCCAGCATTTT	CASSLSDSYNQPQHF
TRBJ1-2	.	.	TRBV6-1	TGTGCCAGCAGTAGGGAGGGACGGGGAGAATCGGGCTACACCTTC	CASSREGRGESGYTF
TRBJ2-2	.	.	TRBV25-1	TGTGCCAGCAGTGAAAGCGCCGCCGGGGAGCTGTTTTTT	CASSESAAGELFF
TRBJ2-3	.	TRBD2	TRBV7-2	TGTGCCAGCAGCTCCCCCGGGACTAGCGGGAGGCTATCGGATACGCAGTATTTT	CASSSPGTSGRLSDTQYF
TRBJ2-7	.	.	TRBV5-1	TGCGCCAGCAGCTTAGGCGGGAAATACGAGCAGTACTTC	CASSLGGKYEQYF
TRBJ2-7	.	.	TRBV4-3	TGCGCCAGCAGCCAAGATACCAGCGGCCCCTCCTACGAGCAGTACTTC	CASSQDTSGPSYEQYF
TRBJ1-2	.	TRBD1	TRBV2	TGTGCCAGCATCCGGGACAGGGGAAATGGCTACACCTTC	CASIRDRGNGYTF
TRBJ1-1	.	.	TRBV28	TGTGCCAGCAGCCCCAGGGGTGAGAACACTGAAGCTTTCTTT	CASSPRGENTEAFF
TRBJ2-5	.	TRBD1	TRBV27	TGTGCCAGCAGGCCTCAGGGGGCTTCGGAGACCCAGTACTTC	CASRPQGASETQYF
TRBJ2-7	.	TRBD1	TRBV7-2	TGTGCCAGCAGCCCAGAAATATTGGGCCAGGGGGTCCCCTACGAGCAGTACTTC	CASSPEILGQGVPYEQYF
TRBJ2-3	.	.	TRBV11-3	TGTGCCAGCAGCGTACCACTCACAGATACGCAGTATTTT	CASSVPLTDTQYF
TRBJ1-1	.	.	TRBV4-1	TGCGCCAGCAGCCCCCTCAGAGGGAGCGGGGGGCACATCGGGGAGAACACTGAAGCTTTCTTT	CASSPLRGSGGHIGENTEAFF